These T cell receptor beta chains were read from a single sample in a study of cytomegalovirus exposure and HLA in healthy donors. Clones were read by immunoSEQ multiplex PCR, and TCRdb kept only the in-frame ones, dropping some. The data contain over 80,000 clones, 55% to 70% of them singletons. Sequencing was done on a sample of PBMCs. These receptor sequences come from a boy aged 10-17 years in good health and CMV-seropositive. Both conserved end residues are trimmed from each CDR3. The order of the fields is V gene, clone size, CDR3 protein. Some rows have no size entry. The others give once, few or many, or a class for an expanded clone.

>TRBV15|NA
ATSRGPGDNYGYT
>TRBV27|NA
ASSLSALAGGIYNEQF
>TRBV5-6|NA
ASSLEQGTDTQY
>TRBV5-1|NA
ASSLAGRVVGTQY
>TRBV6-5|once
ASSTAGGQPQH
>TRBV7-9|NA
ASSLDRRYT
>TRBV18|NA
ASSPTRKGTEASTDTQY
>TRBV5-1|NA
ASSLGGQSTDTQY
>TRBV10-1|NA
ASSEVRTSLEQY
>TRBV15|NA
ATSPRDGGNQPQH
>TRBV9|few
ASSVQNGRGTDTQY
>TRBV6-1|few
ASSGTPTYNEQF
>TRBV5-1|NA
ASSALGEQF
>TRBV6-5|NA
ASSRDIFTGELF
>TRBV27|NA
ASSGWGQGSEQF
>TRBV6-6|NA
ASSPLAGANNEQF
>TRBV18|NA
ASSPGQGVDEQY
>TRBV19|few
ASSMGSYEQY
>TRBV29-1|NA
SAGCAQF
>TRBV6-5|few
ASSRTRPLNGYT
>TRBV2|NA
ASSGTGGNQPQH
>TRBV6-5|NA
ASSYSIRSNQPQH
>TRBV7-9|NA
ASSSGQNQPQH
>TRBV5-1|few
ASSLERQGNEKLF
>TRBV25-1|NA
ASSESKSMLGAYGYT
>TRBV4-1|NA
ASSQDRGSAYEQF
>TRBV19|NA
ASSIGSSQETQY
>TRBV7-2|NA
ASSPNPLAGGLGEQY
>TRBV27|NA
ASSLVAGGYNEQF
>TRBV30|NA
AGTGGWNSPLH
>TRBV6-1|NA
ASRDRGVNTEAF
>TRBV6-5|NA
ASSYEINQPQH
>TRBV2|NA
ASSGGLT
>TRBV5-6|NA
ASSPGLGYGYT
>TRBV5-4|NA
ASTDRGYGYT
>TRBV30|NA
AWGTGSYEQY
>TRBV29-1|NA
SADGDGTGELF
>TRBV15|NA
ATSRELGGEKLF
>TRBV29-1|once
SVEDRSTGELF
>TRBV7-2|NA
ASSRSSYEQY
>TRBV7-3|few
ASSSDGAYNEQF
>TRBV7-9|NA
ASSSTGNFEKLF
>TRBV7-9|few
ASSLGGDEKLF
>TRBV19|NA
ASARIETGIEAF
>TRBV18|NA
ASSPLDTSYNEQF
>TRBV29-1|NA
SVEKTGTDTQY
>TRBV11-2|NA
ASSRGVETQY